These T cell receptor beta chains were read from a single sample in a study of graft-versus-host responses after intestinal transplantation. Here immunoSEQ multiplex PCR was the method, and the copy in TCRdb shows in-frame clones only, minus some. The sample yields about 110,000 clones, 85% to 95% seen once. The antigens of these receptors remain unknown. The material was unstimulated CD8+ T cells sorted from spleen or lymph node cells, obtained before intestinal transplant. These receptors all stem from a human donor who received an intestinal transplant. The conserved cysteine and the conserved F or W are not part of the CDR3 here. The listing skips clone size in some rows; elsewhere it reads once, few, many or a size class.

j_call: TRBJ2-5; clone_size: -; cdr3_length: 15; v_call: TRBV12-2; cdr3_aa: ASRFAPGTSGFTAQY
j_call: TRBJ2-7; clone_size: -; cdr3_length: 12; v_call: TRBV7-3; cdr3_aa: ASSFGGSSYEQY
j_call: TRBJ2-7; clone_size: -; cdr3_length: 13; v_call: TRBV27; cdr3_aa: ASSSHDRVTYEQY
j_call: TRBJ1-1; clone_size: -; cdr3_length: 12; v_call: TRBV5-4; cdr3_aa: ASSPRTGNTEAF
j_call: TRBJ2-5; clone_size: -; cdr3_length: 12; v_call: TRBV7-8; cdr3_aa: ASSSAWAQETQY
j_call: TRBJ2-3; clone_size: once; cdr3_length: 13; v_call: TRBV28; cdr3_aa: ASSFKAWNTDTQY
j_call: TRBJ1-5; clone_size: -; cdr3_length: 12; v_call: TRBV6-5; cdr3_aa: ASSQGRRDQPQH
j_call: TRBJ1-5; clone_size: -; cdr3_length: 19; v_call: TRBV21-1; cdr3_aa: ASSKRPWDRGLKLSNQPQH
j_call: TRBJ2-2; clone_size: -; cdr3_length: 15; v_call: TRBV15; cdr3_aa: ATSRDIAAINTGELF
j_call: TRBJ1-5; clone_size: once; cdr3_length: 11; v_call: TRBV27; cdr3_aa: ASSLRGSQPQH
j_call: TRBJ2-5; clone_size: -; cdr3_length: 16; v_call: TRBV1; cdr3_aa: TSSPIPEREGLGETQY
j_call: TRBJ2-1; clone_size: -; cdr3_length: 14; v_call: TRBV7-3; cdr3_aa: ASSLGTSSSYNEQF
j_call: TRBJ2-7; clone_size: -; cdr3_length: 14; v_call: TRBV28; cdr3_aa: ASSPRTSGNSYEQY
j_call: TRBJ2-1; clone_size: -; cdr3_length: 16; v_call: TRBV15; cdr3_aa: ATSRDLRKRELNNEQF
j_call: TRBJ2-7; clone_size: -; cdr3_length: 12; v_call: TRBV19; cdr3_aa: ASSIRQGAYEQY
j_call: TRBJ2-7; clone_size: -; cdr3_length: 11; v_call: TRBV30; cdr3_aa: AWSPEVIYEQY
j_call: TRBJ2-7; clone_size: -; cdr3_length: 13; v_call: TRBV28; cdr3_aa: ASRAPRAGPYEQY
j_call: TRBJ2-3; clone_size: -; cdr3_length: 15; v_call: TRBV9; cdr3_aa: ASSVEGGLTTEDTQY
j_call: TRBJ1-5; clone_size: -; cdr3_length: 12; v_call: TRBV9; cdr3_aa: ASSVTGSGQPQH
j_call: TRBJ2-1; clone_size: -; cdr3_length: 13; v_call: TRBV7-7; cdr3_aa: ASSFRAGGGNEQF
j_call: TRBJ1-1; clone_size: once; cdr3_length: 13; v_call: TRBV19; cdr3_aa: ASTPTQVSNTEAF
j_call: TRBJ2-2; clone_size: -; cdr3_length: 15; v_call: TRBV7-9; cdr3_aa: ASSLGLAGMNTGELF
j_call: TRBJ2-2; clone_size: -; cdr3_length: 12; v_call: TRBV7-6; cdr3_aa: ASSLFKNTGELF
j_call: TRBJ2-1; clone_size: -; cdr3_length: 12; v_call: TRBV29-1; cdr3_aa: SVEIVGERHEQF
j_call: TRBJ2-5; clone_size: -; cdr3_length: 13; v_call: TRBV15; cdr3_aa: ATSGDRVRQETQY
j_call: TRBJ2-1; clone_size: -; cdr3_length: 10; v_call: TRBV11-3; cdr3_aa: ASSLVYNEQF
j_call: TRBJ2-1; clone_size: -; cdr3_length: 12; v_call: TRBV30; cdr3_aa: AWTLGLAGNEQF
j_call: TRBJ1-1; clone_size: -; cdr3_length: 12; v_call: TRBV5-1; cdr3_aa: ASSLNPRDREAF
j_call: TRBJ2-1; clone_size: -; cdr3_length: 12; v_call: TRBV5-5; cdr3_aa: ASSLLRDVEEQF
j_call: TRBJ2-2; clone_size: -; cdr3_length: 14; v_call: TRBV11-3; cdr3_aa: ASSLEGGLNTGELF
j_call: TRBJ2-1; clone_size: -; cdr3_length: 16; v_call: TRBV15; cdr3_aa: ATSRPGYGTSGTNEQF
j_call: TRBJ1-3; clone_size: -; cdr3_length: 13; v_call: TRBV29-1; cdr3_aa: SVEGAGQSGNTIY